This T cell receptor beta chain was sequenced in a study of CD8 T cells in ankylosing spondylitis. The table lists this clonotype with many counts. Researchers built TCR beta libraries using quantitative 5'-RACE with molecular barcodes. TCRdb redid the calling of the 5' RACE reads with MiXCR, one entry per CDR3 protein. The sample records hundreds of thousands of distinct CDR3 sequences, approximately 8.4% being singletons. V was clipped by 4 bases and J by 4 bases, with 11 bases between them. Per germline, CDR1 LNHDA and CDR2 SQIVND (reference sequence). The CDR3 length is 14 residues. This clonotype originated in a female donor with ankylosing spondylitis or in good health (not recorded which). The sequenced material came from blood, either unsorted or a sorted T cell fraction (not recorded which). J is TRBJ2-1 and V is TRBV19; either TRBD1 or TRBD2 may fit D (5 bases each). CDR3 amino acids: CASSTGAGYNEQFF. The CDR3 DNA sequence: TGTGCCAGTAGTACCGGGGCCGGTTACAATGAGCAGTTCTTC.